A single T cell receptor (beta chain) is shown here with its context. This entry belongs to a study of control samples from healthy donors and cancer patients. The assay was immunoSEQ multiplex PCR, and TCRdb's table has in-frame clones only and misses some. This table holds 100,000 or so clones, approximately 90% found once. Germline values: CDR1 SGHTA, CDR2 FQGNSA. Trimming cost V 4 bases and J 0 bases; bases outside gene matches: 3. The CDR3 spans 15 residues. The sample taken for sequencing was blood. This sequence joins TRBV7-2 and TRBJ2-1, with 7 bases matching TRBD1. The sequence was collected from a young man in good health. In DNA, the CDR3 is TGTGCCAGCAGCTCTGACAGGGCCTCCTACAATGAGCAGTTCTTC. As protein: CASSSDRASYNEQFF.